The 23 T cell receptor beta chains in this list originate from one sample, sequenced in a study of cytomegalovirus exposure and HLA in healthy donors. Primers: 60 Vbeta forward and 13 Jbeta reverse. Profiling relied on immunoSEQ multiplex PCR, and the TCRdb table lists in-frame clones only, not all of them. The sample carries about 160,000 clones, roughly four fifths recorded once. Sequences were obtained from PBMCs. The origin of the receptors is a girl aged 2 to 9 in good health and CMV-seropositive.

The V and J genes are TRBV30 and TRBJ1-4, with no clear D. From germline, CDR1 is GTSNPN and CDR2 SVGIG (reference sequence). There are 12 residues in the CDR3. V shed 5 bases and J shed 0 bases, with 4 bases lying between them. DNA of the CDR3: TGTGCCTGGGCGTCAACTAATGAAAAACTGTTTTTT. Protein product: CAWASTNEKLFF.

The V and J genes are TRBV6-6 and TRBJ1-2; D gene ambiguous. Germline V gene sequence: CDR1 MNHNY, CDR2 SVGAGI (reference sequence). Trimming removed 5 bases at V and 8 bases at J, with 12 bases between. This CDR3 is built from 12 residues. In DNA, the CDR3 is TGTGCCAGCAGTCTGACGGGGAGGGGCTACACCTTC. Residues: CASSLTGRGYTF.

To note about this clone: A junction boundary mismatches the germline segment, possibly from a read error. The chain employs TRBV7-2 and TRBJ2-5; 11 nucleotides align to TRBD1. Germline V gives CDR1 SGHTA, CDR2 FQGNSA. This CDR3 contains 14 residues. CDR3 amino acids: CASSLGVERDRGNF. In nucleotides, the CDR3 is TGTGCCAGCAGCTTAGGGGTCGAGAGGGACAGGGGGAACTTC.

The chain combines TRBV2 with TRBJ2-3; 9 bases fit TRBD1. V dropped 4 bases and J dropped 5; count of bases not matched to a gene: 7. This CDR3 comprises 15 residues. Germline CDR1 is SNHLY and CDR2 is FYNNEI. The CDR3 sequence is CASSGTGGREDTQYF. The CDR3 coding sequence is TGTGCCAGCAGTGGAACAGGGGGCAGGGAAGATACGCAGTATTTT.

The count of this clone is one. The chain carries TRBV7-9 and TRBJ1-3, with unresolved D. V lost 2 bases and J lost 3, with 11 bases in between. Germline V gene lookup returns CDR1 SEHNR and CDR2 FQNEAQ (reference sequence). The CDR3 runs 15 residues. The CDR3 loop is CASSLRSGNGNTIYF. CDR3 bases: TGTGCCAGCAGCTTAAGGTCGGGGAATGGAAACACCATATATTTT.

J is TRBJ2-3 and V is TRBV10-3, with TRBD2 matching over 13 bases. The CDR3 loop spans 15 amino acids. With 9 bases clipped from V and 1 base from J, the junction kept 4 bases outside the gene matches. Germline V gene sequence: CDR1 ENHRY, CDR2 SYGVKD. Written as DNA, the CDR3 is TGTGCCATGTCCGGACTAGCGGGAGGCACAGATACGCAGTATTTT. The encoded protein is CAMSGLAGGTDTQYF.

This chain links TRBV6-5 with TRBJ1-2, with 10 positions matching TRBD1. The junction had 3 bases not matched to a gene; V was cut back by 7 bases and J by 4 bases. This CDR3 spans 13 amino acids. Looked up from germline, CDR1 is MNHEY and CDR2 is SVGAGI. The DNA of the CDR3 is TGTGCCAGCACTAGGACAGGGGGCTATGGCTACACCTTC. This sequence encodes CASTRTGGYGYTF.

The chain joins TRBV28 to TRBJ2-7, with TRBD1 matching over 8 bases. This CDR3 has 13 residues. The germline V gene encodes CDR1 MDHEN and CDR2 SYDVKM. With 6 bases clipped from V and 2 bases from J, the junction kept 3 bases outside the gene matches. CDR3: CASRNRGAYEQYF. The CDR3 DNA follows: TGTGCCAGCAGGAACAGGGGGGCCTACGAGCAGTACTTC.

In this sample, this clone turned up a few times. The chain has TRBV30 and TRBJ2-1; unclear D gene. From germline, CDR1 is GTSNPN and CDR2 SVGIG (reference sequence). CDR3 length: 12 residues. V was cut by 4 bases and J by 7 bases, with 11 bases left in between. CDR3 nucleotide sequence: TGTGCCTGGAACCTGCCCAGTAATGAGCAGTTCTTC. This encodes CAWNLPSNEQFF.

The V call is TRBV11-2, the J call TRBJ2-3; possible D gene TRBD1, 5 bases. The germline V gene has CDR1 SGHAT and CDR2 FQNNGV. The CDR3 spans 18 residues. Between the trimmed V and J ends, which lost 2 bases and 0 bases, there was a span of 18 bases. CDR3 amino acids: CASSLRMGQLQSTDTQYF. The CDR3, as DNA: TGTGCCAGCAGCTTAAGGATGGGGCAGCTACAGAGCACAGATACGCAGTATTTT.

This clone has just one count. The genes are TRBV28 and TRBJ2-1; D uncertain. The CDR3 length is 14 residues. V was shortened by 5 bases and J by 1 base, with 9 bases between the two germline ends. The germline CDR1 and CDR2 sequences are MDHEN and SYDVKM. The CDR3 coding sequence is TGTGCCAGCAGTCCTTATTTATCCTACAATGAGCAGTTCTTC. Translation: CASSPYLSYNEQFF.

J is TRBJ2-1 and V is TRBV29-1, with D hard to call. Trimming stripped 5 bases from V and 8 bases from J, with 16 bases between. Germline V gene lookup returns CDR1 SQVTM and CDR2 ANQGSEA. The CDR3 loop spans 13 amino acids. CDR3 sequence reads: CSVNSPVFHEQFF. The CDR3, as DNA: TGCAGCGTTAATTCTCCCGTCTTCCATGAGCAGTTCTTC.

This chain connects TRBV4-2 to TRBJ2-7; D possibly corresponds to TRBD2 (6 bases). CDR1 and CDR2 (germline): LGHNA, YNFKEQ. The CDR3 length is 17 residues. Trimming stripped 1 base from V and 0 bases from J, with 16 bases between. CDR3 sequence reads: CASSQALASLSSYEQYF. CDR3 bases: TGTGCCAGCAGCCAAGCCCTAGCGTCCCTCAGCTCCTACGAGCAGTACTTC.

The V call is TRBV6-5, the J call TRBJ2-3; 9 bases agree with TRBD2. J gave up 3 bases and V 7 bases, and 2 bases lay outside the gene matches. Germline CDR1 MNHEY, CDR2 SVGAGI. The CDR3 is 13 amino acids. The CDR3 DNA sequence: TGTGCCAGCAAGCGGGGGGAAACAGATACGCAGTATTTT. Translated, it gives CASKRGETDTQYF.

This sequence joins TRBV9 and TRBJ2-5; unclear D gene. Trimming pared 2 bases from V and 5 bases from J, leaving 16 bases between. The CDR3 is 15 amino acids. The germline V gene has CDR1 SGDLS and CDR2 YYNGEE. This CDR3 is CASSVALSAGETQYF. DNA of the CDR3: TGTGCCAGCAGCGTTGCCCTTTCGGCCGGGGAGACCCAGTACTTC.

This chain connects TRBV6-6 to TRBJ1-6, with D possibly TRBD1 on 6 matching bases. CDR1 is MNHNY, CDR2 SVGAGI, per germline (reference sequence). Trimming took 6 bases from V and 8 from J, leaving 14 bases between them. The CDR3 covers 14 residues. The CDR3 here is CASRIQGGDSPLHF. The CDR3 nucleotides are TGTGCCAGCAGGATACAGGGAGGGGATTCACCCCTCCACTTT.

This clone was counted between two and nine times. V is TRBV5-1 and J is TRBJ2-2, with D possibly TRBD1 on 6 matching bases. Germline assignment: CDR1 SGHRS and CDR2 YFSETQ. Trimming removed 4 bases from V and 7 bases from J, with 20 bases in between. The CDR3 length is 16 residues. The CDR3 protein is CASSTRTDSWYGELFF. The DNA for the CDR3 is TGCGCCAGCAGCACCCGGACAGACTCCTGGTACGGGGAGCTGTTTTTT.

V usage is TRBV15 and J usage is TRBJ2-5; TRBD2 matches 10 bases. CDR1 and CDR2 (germline): LNHNV, YYDKDF (reference sequence). V gave up 8 bases and J gave up 5 bases; unmatched junction bases: 5. The length of the CDR3 is 13 residues. CDR3 region: CATGLAGVETQYF. In DNA, the CDR3 is TGTGCCACCGGGCTAGCGGGAGTGGAGACCCAGTACTTC.

In its sample, this clone was seen a few times. The genes are TRBV27 and TRBJ1-1, with D possibly being TRBD1 (6 bases). Germline CDR1 MNHEY, CDR2 SMNVEV (reference sequence). CDR3 size: 15 residues. The V end was cut by 5 bases, the J end by 4 bases, with 17 bases between. The CDR3 sequence: CASSIATPRGTEAFF. DNA for the CDR3: TGTGCCAGCAGTATCGCTACCCCCAGGGGCACTGAAGCTTTCTTT.

The chain is built from TRBV6-4 and TRBJ1-4; D gene unclear. The CDR3 spans 14 residues. Germline lookup yields CDR1 MRHNA and CDR2 SNTAGT. With 7 bases removed from V and 0 bases from J, the gap between germline ends came to 9 bases. The CDR3 nucleotides read TGTGCCAGCACCACAGTTGCAACTAATGAAAAACTGTTTTTT. Encoded protein: CASTTVATNEKLFF.

This clone showed up just once. This chain joins TRBV5-6 and TRBJ2-5; 8 bases fit TRBD2. V shed 0 bases and J 0 bases; nucleotides not matched to a gene: 1. Germline CDR1 SGHDT, CDR2 YYEEEE. The CDR3 extends over 15 amino acids. The CDR3 region is CASSLGLANQETQYF. CDR3 coding DNA: TGTGCCAGCAGCTTGGGACTAGCGAACCAAGAGACCCAGTACTTC.

The CDR3 sequence: CASSQGTVSSYEQYF. For the CDR3, the DNA is TGTGCCAGCAGTCAAGGGACAGTTAGCTCCTACGAGCAGTACTTC. J is TRBJ2-7 and V is TRBV6-6; 7 nucleotides match TRBD1. CDR1 is MNHNY and CDR2 is SVGAGI in the germline V gene (reference sequence). CDR3 length: 15 amino acids. J was trimmed by 0 bases and V by 5 bases; bases with no gene match: 7.

This clone was counted a single time. This chain connects TRBV6-1 to TRBJ1-5; the D is unclear. V lost 6 bases, J lost 7 bases, and 16 bases lay in between. The germline CDR1 and CDR2 sequences are MNHNS and SASEGT. The CDR3 loop spans 14 amino acids. The chain's CDR3 is CASSYLLGGQPQHF. CDR3 DNA sequence: TGTGCCAGCAGCTACCTACTAGGTGGGCAGCCCCAGCATTTT.